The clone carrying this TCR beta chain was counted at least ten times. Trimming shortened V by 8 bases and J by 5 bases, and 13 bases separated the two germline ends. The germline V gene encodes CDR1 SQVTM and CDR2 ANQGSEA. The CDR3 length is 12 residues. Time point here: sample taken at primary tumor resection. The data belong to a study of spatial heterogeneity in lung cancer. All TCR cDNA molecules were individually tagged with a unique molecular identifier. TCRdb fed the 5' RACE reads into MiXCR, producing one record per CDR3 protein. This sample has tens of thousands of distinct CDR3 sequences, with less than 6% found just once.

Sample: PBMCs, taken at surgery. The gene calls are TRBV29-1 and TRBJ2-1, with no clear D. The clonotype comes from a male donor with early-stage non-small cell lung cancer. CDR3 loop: CSPVVQNNEQFF. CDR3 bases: TGCAGCCCTGTGGTCCAGAACAATGAGCAGTTCTTC.